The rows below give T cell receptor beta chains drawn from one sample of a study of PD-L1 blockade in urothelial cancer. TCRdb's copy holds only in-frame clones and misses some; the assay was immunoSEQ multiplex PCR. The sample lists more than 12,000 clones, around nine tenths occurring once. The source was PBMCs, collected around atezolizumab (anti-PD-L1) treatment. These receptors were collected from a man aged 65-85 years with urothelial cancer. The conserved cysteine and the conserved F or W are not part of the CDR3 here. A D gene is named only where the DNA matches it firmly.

ASSVQANSYEQY	-	TRBV7-9	TRBJ2-7
ASSDRYLSNQPQH	-	TRBV6-1	TRBJ1-5
ASSDSRMGQGLYGYT	-	TRBV6-4	TRBJ1-2
ASSIGLADGELF	TRBD2	TRBV19	TRBJ2-2
ASSSLAGPTGELF	TRBD2	TRBV7-9	TRBJ2-2
ACSGQTNTEAF	TRBD1	TRBV6-1	TRBJ1-1
ASSEGQGSYNEQF	TRBD1	TRBV7-2	TRBJ2-1
ATQEERNTGELF	-	TRBV15	TRBJ2-2
ASSLERGETQY	-	TRBV5-1	TRBJ2-5
ASSPGPNTEAF	-	TRBV5-1	TRBJ1-1
ASSPPTGLGQTQY	-	TRBV18	TRBJ2-5
ASSLDPLTANTGELF	-	TRBV4-1	TRBJ2-2
SAEDRGLSETQY	TRBD1	TRBV29-1	TRBJ2-5
ASSLVESSDTQY	-	TRBV5-1	TRBJ2-3
ASRPGTRNEQF	-	TRBV19	TRBJ2-1
ASSVLAGELF	-	TRBV9	TRBJ2-2
ASSASYNTGELF	-	TRBV5-6	TRBJ2-2
ASSLAEAYYEQY	-	TRBV7-9	TRBJ2-7
ASFPGQANTEAF	TRBD1	TRBV5-1	TRBJ1-1
ASDRGSQPQH	TRBD1	TRBV6-1	TRBJ1-5
ASRAESYPYEQY	-	TRBV7-9	TRBJ2-7
ASSPLGQIYEQY	-	TRBV27	TRBJ2-7
AWSWTLGGTEAF	-	TRBV30	TRBJ1-1
ASSQPSGGAYNEQF	TRBD2	TRBV4-1	TRBJ2-1
ASSPGLMSSTDTQY	-	TRBV6-4	TRBJ2-3
ASSISNSPLH	-	TRBV19	TRBJ1-6
VGQGAQGYT	TRBD1	TRBV20-1	TRBJ1-2
VSSHGTSYEQY	TRBD2	TRBV4-1	TRBJ2-7
ASSTGENSPLH	TRBD1	TRBV6-1	TRBJ1-6
AWSRTTGLTYNEQF	-	TRBV30	TRBJ2-1